The T cell receptor beta chain described here comes from a study of cytomegalovirus exposure and HLA in healthy donors. General study results and limits: While the bulk of TCR sequences proved rare, some public TCRs turned up in many donors.

The length of the CDR3 is 14 residues. Trimming cost V 4 bases and J 7 bases; bases outside gene matches: 3. Per germline, CDR1 MGHRA and CDR2 YSYEKL. Notes on this clone: The antigen remains undetermined.

This table comes from immunoSEQ multiplex PCR, and its TCRdb copy is limited to in-frame clones, with some not included. This sample carries around 250,000 clones, about 90% of them seen once, and the ten largest clones take 0.37%. The sequence came from a woman younger than 30 in good health and CMV-seronegative. Sequencing was done on a sample of PBMCs. The V and J genes are TRBV4-1 and TRBJ1-6; 8 nucleotides agree with TRBD1. CDR3 coding DNA: TGCGCCAGCAGCCCGACAGGGGAAAATTCACCCCTCCACTTT. This codes for CASSPTGENSPLHF.